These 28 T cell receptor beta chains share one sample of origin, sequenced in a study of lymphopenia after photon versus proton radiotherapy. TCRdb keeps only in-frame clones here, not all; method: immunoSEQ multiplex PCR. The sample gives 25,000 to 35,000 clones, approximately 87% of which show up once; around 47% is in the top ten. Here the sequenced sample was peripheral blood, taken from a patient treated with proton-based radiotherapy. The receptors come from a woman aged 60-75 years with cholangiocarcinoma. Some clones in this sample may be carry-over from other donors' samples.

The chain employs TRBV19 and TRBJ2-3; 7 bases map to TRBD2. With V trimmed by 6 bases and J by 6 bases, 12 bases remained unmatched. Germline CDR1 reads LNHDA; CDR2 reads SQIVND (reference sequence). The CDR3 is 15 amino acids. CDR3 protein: CASSPRTRQGDTQYF. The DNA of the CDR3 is TGTGCCAGTAGCCCCCGGACTAGGCAAGGGGATACGCAGTATTTT.

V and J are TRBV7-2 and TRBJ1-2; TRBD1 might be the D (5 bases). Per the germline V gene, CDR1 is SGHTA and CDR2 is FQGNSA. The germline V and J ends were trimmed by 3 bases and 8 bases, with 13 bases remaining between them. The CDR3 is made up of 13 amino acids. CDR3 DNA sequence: TGTGCCAGCAGCTTTAACAGGTTTCAAGGCTACACCTTC. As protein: CASSFNRFQGYTF.

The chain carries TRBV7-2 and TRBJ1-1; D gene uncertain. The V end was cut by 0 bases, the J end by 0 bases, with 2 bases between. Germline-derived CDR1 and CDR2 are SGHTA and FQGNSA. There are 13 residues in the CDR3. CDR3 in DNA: TGTGCCAGCAGCTTAGCCTTGAACACTGAAGCTTTCTTT. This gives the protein CASSLALNTEAFF.

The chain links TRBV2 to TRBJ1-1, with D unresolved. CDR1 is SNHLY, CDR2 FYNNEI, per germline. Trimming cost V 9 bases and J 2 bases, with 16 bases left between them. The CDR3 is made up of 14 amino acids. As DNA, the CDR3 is TGTGCCAGTAGAGCGACGGGAACTAACACTGAAGCTTTCTTT. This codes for CASRATGTNTEAFF.

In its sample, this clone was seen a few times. The chain's CDR3 is CASSSPGLVGYEQYF. CDR3 DNA sequence: TGTGCCAGCAGTTCCCCCGGACTAGTTGGCTACGAGCAGTACTTC. The chain couples TRBV27 to TRBJ2-7, with 7 bases that match TRBD2. The CDR3 totals 15 residues. Trimming took 4 bases from V and 3 from J; bases not matched to a gene: 9. Germline-derived CDR1 and CDR2 are MNHEY and SMNVEV (reference sequence).

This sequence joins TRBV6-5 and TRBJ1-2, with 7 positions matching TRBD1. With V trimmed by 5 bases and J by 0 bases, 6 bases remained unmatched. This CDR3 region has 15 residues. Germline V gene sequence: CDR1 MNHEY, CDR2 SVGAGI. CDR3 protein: CASSQQGRANYGYTF. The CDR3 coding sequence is TGTGCCAGCAGTCAACAGGGGCGAGCTAACTATGGCTACACCTTC.

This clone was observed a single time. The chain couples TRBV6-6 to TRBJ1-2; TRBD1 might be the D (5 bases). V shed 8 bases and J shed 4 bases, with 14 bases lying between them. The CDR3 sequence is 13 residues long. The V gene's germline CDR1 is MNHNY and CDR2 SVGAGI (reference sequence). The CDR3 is CASSLGGSYGYTF. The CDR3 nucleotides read TGTGCCAGCTCCTTGGGGGGTTCCTATGGCTACACCTTC.

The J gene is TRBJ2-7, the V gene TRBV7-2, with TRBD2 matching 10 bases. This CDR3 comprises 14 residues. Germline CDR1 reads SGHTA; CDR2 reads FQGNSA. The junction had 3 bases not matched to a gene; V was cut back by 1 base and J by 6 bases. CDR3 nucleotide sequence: TGTGCCAGCAGCTTAGTACTAGCGGGAAGCGAGCAGTACTTC. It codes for CASSLVLAGSEQYF.

The CDR3 loop reads CASMELRNRDTQYF. CDR3 DNA sequence: TGTGCCAGCATGGAGTTAAGGAATAGGGATACGCAGTATTTT. The V and J genes are TRBV27 and TRBJ2-3; D remains unclear. Trimming removed 7 bases at V and 6 bases at J, with 17 bases between. The CDR3 contains 14 residues. CDR1 and CDR2 from the germline V gene are MNHEY and SMNVEV (reference sequence).

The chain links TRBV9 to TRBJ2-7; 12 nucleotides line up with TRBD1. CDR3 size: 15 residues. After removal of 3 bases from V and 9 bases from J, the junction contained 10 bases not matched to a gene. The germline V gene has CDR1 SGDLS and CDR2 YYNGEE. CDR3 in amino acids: CASSAPGQGAMRQYF. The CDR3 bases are TGTGCCAGCAGCGCACCGGGACAGGGGGCGATGAGGCAGTACTTC.

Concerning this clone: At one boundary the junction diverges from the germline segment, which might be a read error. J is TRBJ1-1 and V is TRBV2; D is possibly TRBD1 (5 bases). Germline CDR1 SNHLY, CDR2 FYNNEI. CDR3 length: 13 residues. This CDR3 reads CASSEDRGTEAFF. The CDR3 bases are TGTGCCAGCAGCGAAGATCGGGGGACTGAAGCTTTCTTT.

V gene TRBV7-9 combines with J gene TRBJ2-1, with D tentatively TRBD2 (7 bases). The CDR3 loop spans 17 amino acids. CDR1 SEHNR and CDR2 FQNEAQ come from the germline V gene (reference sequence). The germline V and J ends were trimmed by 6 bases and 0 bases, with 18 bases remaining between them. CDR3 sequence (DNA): TGTGCCAGCAGGGGACTGGGCGGGGGCAGCTCCTACAATGAGCAGTTCTTC. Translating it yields CASRGLGGGSSYNEQFF.

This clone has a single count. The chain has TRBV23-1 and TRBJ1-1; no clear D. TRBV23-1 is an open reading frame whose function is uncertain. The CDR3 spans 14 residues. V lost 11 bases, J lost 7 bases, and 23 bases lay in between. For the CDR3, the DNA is TGCGCCGCTCCCGTACAGAGGATGGGCGTTGAAGCTTTCTTT. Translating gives CAAPVQRMGVEAFF.

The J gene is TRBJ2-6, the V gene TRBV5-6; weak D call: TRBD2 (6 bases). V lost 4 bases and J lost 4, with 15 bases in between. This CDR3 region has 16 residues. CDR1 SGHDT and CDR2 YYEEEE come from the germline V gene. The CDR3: CASSPSWGGGANVLTF. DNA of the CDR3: TGTGCCAGCAGCCCATCTTGGGGAGGCGGGGCCAACGTCCTGACTTTC. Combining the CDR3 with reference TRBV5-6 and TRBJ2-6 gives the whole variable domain DAGVTQSPTHLIKTRGQQVTLRCSPKSGHDTVSWYQQALGQGPQFIFQYYEEEERQRGNFPDRFSGHQFPNYSSELNVNALLLGDSALYLCASSPSWGGGANVLTFGAGSRLTVL.

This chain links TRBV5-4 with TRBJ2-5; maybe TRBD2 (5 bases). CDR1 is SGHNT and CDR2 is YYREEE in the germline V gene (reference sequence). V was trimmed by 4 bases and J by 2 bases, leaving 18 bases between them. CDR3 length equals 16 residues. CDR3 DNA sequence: TGTGCCAGCAGCACGGGCGGGTTGGCGTCGCAAGAGACCCAGTACTTC. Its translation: CASSTGGLASQETQYF. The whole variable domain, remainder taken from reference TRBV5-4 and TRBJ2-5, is ETGVTQSPTHLIKTRGQQVTLRCSSQSGHNTVSWYQQALGQGPQFIFQYYREEENGRGNFPPRFSGLQFPNYSSELNVNALELDDSALYLCASSTGGLASQETQYFGPGTRLLVL.

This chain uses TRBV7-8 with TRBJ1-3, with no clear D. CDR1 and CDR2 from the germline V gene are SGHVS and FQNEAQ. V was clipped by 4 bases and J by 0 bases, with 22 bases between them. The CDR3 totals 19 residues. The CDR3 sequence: CASSSPRAAGYYSGNTIYF. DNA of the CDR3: TGTGCCAGCAGCTCCCCCCGGGCGGCAGGTTACTACTCTGGAAACACCATATATTTT.

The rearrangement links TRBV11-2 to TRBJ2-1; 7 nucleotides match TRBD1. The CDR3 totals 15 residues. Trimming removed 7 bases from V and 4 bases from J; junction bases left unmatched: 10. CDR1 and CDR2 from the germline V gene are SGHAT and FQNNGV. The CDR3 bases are TGTGCCAGCACCCCATTAGGGGGCGGGTACAATGAGCAGTTCTTC. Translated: CASTPLGGGYNEQFF. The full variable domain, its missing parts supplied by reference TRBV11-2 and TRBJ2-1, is EAGVAQSPRYKIIEKRQSVAFWCNPISGHATLYWYQQILGQGPKLLIQFQNNGVVDDSQLPKDRFSAERLKGVDSTLKIQPAKLEDSAVYLCASTPLGGGYNEQFFGPGTRLTVL.

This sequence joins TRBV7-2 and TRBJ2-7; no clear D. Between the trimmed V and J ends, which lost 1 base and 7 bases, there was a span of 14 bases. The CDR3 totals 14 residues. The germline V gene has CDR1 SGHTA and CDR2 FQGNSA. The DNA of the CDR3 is TGTGCCAGCAGCTTAGGGGGATTTGGCCTGGAGCAGTACTTC. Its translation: CASSLGGFGLEQYF.

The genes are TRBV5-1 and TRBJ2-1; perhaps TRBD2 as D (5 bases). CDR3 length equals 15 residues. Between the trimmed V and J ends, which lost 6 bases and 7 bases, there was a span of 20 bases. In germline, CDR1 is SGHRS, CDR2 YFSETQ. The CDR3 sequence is CASTLAPDWINEQFF. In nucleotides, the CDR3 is TGCGCCAGCACGCTCGCTCCGGACTGGATAAATGAGCAGTTCTTC.

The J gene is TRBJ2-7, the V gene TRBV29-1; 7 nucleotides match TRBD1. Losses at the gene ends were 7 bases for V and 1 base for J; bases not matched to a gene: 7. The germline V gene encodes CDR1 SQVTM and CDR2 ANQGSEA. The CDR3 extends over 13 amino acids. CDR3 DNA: TGCAGCGCACGGGACAGTTATTCCTACGAGCAGTACTTC. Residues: CSARDSYSYEQYF.

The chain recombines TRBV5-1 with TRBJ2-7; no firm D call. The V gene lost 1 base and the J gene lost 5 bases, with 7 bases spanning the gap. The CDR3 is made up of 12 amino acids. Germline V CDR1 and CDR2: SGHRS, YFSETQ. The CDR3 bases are TGCGCCAGCAGCTTGAGTAAGGACGAGCAGTACTTC. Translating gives CASSLSKDEQYF.

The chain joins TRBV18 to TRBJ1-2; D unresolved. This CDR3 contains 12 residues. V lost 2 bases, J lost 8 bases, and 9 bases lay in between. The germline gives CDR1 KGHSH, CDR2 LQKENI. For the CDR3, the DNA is TGTGCCAGCTCACCAGGGGTGGACGGCTACACCTTC. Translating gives CASSPGVDGYTF. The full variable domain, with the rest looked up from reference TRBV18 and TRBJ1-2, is NAGVMQNPRHLVRRRGQEARLRCSPMKGHSHVYWYRQLPEEGLKFMVYLQKENIIDESGMPKERFSAEFPKEGPSILRIQQVVRGDSAAYFCASSPGVDGYTFGSGTRLTVV.

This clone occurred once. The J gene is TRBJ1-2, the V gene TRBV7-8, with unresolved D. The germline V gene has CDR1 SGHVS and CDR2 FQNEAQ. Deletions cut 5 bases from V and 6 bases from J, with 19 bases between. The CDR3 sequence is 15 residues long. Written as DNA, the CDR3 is TGTGCCAGCAGCCTACACATTCGGGGATATAATGGCTACACCTTC. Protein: CASSLHIRGYNGYTF.

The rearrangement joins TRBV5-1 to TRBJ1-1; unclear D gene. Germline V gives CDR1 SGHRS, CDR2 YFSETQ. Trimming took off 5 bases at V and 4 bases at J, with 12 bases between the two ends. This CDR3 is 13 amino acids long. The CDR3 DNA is TGCGCCAGCAGGGACCCGGGAGGCACTGAAGCTTTCTTT. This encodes CASRDPGGTEAFF.

The CDR3 DNA reads TGCGCCAGCAGCCAGGGGGAAACAGGGAAAGAGACCCAGTACTTC. It encodes CASSQGETGKETQYF. The chain uses TRBV4-1 and TRBJ2-5; a weak D match, TRBD1 (6 bases). Germline V gene lookup returns CDR1 MGHRA and CDR2 YSYEKL. V was pared by 3 bases and J by 3 bases, with 14 bases between. This CDR3 is built from 15 residues.

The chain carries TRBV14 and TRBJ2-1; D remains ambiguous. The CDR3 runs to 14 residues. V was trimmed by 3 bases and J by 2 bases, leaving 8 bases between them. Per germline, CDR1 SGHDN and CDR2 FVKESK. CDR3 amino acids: CASSHNRPYNEQFF. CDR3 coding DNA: TGTGCCAGCAGCCATAATAGGCCCTACAATGAGCAGTTCTTC.

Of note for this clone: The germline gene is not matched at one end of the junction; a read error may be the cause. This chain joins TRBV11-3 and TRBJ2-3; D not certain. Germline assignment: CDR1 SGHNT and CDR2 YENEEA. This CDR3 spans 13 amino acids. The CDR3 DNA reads TGTGCCAGCAGCCTAGAAACGACAGATACGCAGTATTTT. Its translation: CASSLETTDTQYF.

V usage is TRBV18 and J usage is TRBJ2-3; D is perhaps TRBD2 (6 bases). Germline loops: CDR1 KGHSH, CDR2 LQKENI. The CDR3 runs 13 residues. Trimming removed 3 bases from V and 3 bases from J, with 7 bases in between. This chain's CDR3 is CASSPGSTDTQYF. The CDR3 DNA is TGTGCCAGCTCACCCGGGAGTACAGATACGCAGTATTTT.